This T cell receptor beta chain was recovered during a study of T cell repertoires in cytomegalovirus infection. At the level of the study: Selected CMV epitopes included recently identified HLA-C-restricted ones as well as well-studied HLA-B-restricted ones. Indicated by public TCR beta signatures were CMV infection and matching HLA type.

This clonotype was counted ten times or more. Antigen unknown. Study-level findings and limits: HLA-C-restricted CMV clonotypes gave the most frequent clonotype in two of eight donors. Cumulative public TCR beta family frequency identified carriers of CMV plus the relevant HLA.

Using its own MiXCR run on the reads, TCRdb lists one record per CDR3 protein. This table holds about 310,000 distinct CDR3 sequences, roughly 25% found once. Germline loops: CDR1 SGHVS, CDR2 FQNEAQ. V was clipped by 5 bases and J by 7 bases, with 17 bases between them. The CDR3 contains 14 residues. This chain links TRBV7-8 with TRBJ1-1; the D is unclear. The sequencing here drew on cultured PBMCs, taken from culture after CMV antigen stimulation. The clonotype was recovered from a human donor in good health (CMV status not recorded). Some clones in this sample may be carry-over from other donors' samples. The CDR3 bases are TGTGCCAGCAGCGCACCAATTAGTTCGGGTGAAGCTTTCTTT. Encoded protein: CASSAPISSGEAFF.